What follows is one T cell receptor (beta chain) and its context. Distinct nucleotide sequences in the sample also encode this CDR3. Clinical histories supplied by participants themselves formed the basis of cohort assignment. Recovered Cohort 3 donors showed two negative PCRs, clearance, or symptom resolution. Original processing notes: Estimates of nucleated cell counts were drawn from the amplification of reference gene primers. Clones were read by immunoSEQ multiplex PCR, and TCRdb kept only the in-frame ones, dropping some. V, J and clone size reflect that table, while D and trimming were determined from the DNA. The sample has 400,000 or so clones; approximately 92% are singletons. This entry is derived from a study of blood T cell repertoires in COVID-19. At the level of the study: Specimens from acute and convalescent COVID-19 originated in the United States, Italy and Spain.

What was sequenced was PBMCs or T cells enriched from blood (not recorded which). This clonotype was obtained from a man aged 25-45 years who had recovered from COVID-19.

The CDR3 loop is CASSGQGSGYTF. Written as DNA, the CDR3 is TGTGCCAGTAGTGGACAGGGATCTGGCTACACCTTC. This chain uses TRBV19 with TRBJ1-2; TRBD1 agrees at 8 bases. The germline CDR1 and CDR2 sequences are LNHDA and SQIVND (reference sequence). V lost 5 bases, J lost 7 bases, and 3 bases stayed unmatched. The CDR3 extends over 12 amino acids.